The 2 T cell receptor beta chains in this list originate from one sample, sequenced in a study of cytomegalovirus exposure and HLA in healthy donors. The PCR ran on 60 Vbeta and 13 Jbeta primers. Clones were sequenced by immunoSEQ multiplex PCR, and TCRdb holds only the in-frame ones, with some missing. The sample totals around 130,000 clones; its top ten clones hold around 1.5%. What was sequenced was PBMCs. The receptors shown here come from a woman aged 40 to 50 in good health and CMV-seronegative.

The CDR3 protein is CASSSRQGNQPQHF. The CDR3 coding sequence is TGTGCCAGCAGTTCAAGACAGGGCAATCAGCCCCAGCATTTT. The chain couples TRBV27 to TRBJ1-5, with D tentatively TRBD1 (6 bases). In germline, CDR1 is MNHEY, CDR2 SMNVEV (reference sequence). V lost 4 bases, J lost 2 bases, and 9 bases lay in between. CDR3 length: 14 amino acids.

The genes are TRBV7-2 and TRBJ2-5; D not resolved. In germline, CDR1 is SGHTA, CDR2 FQGNSA. V was clipped by 1 base and J by 1 base, with 7 bases between them. The CDR3 consists of 14 residues. This CDR3 reads CASSLGTLQETQYF. The CDR3 DNA follows: TGTGCCAGCAGCTTAGGTACTCTCCAAGAGACCCAGTACTTC.